The source of this TCR beta chain is a study of human T cells and chemical hapten exposure. Germline CDR1 is LNHDA and CDR2 is SQIVND (reference sequence). This CDR3 region has 13 residues. The V end lost 10 bases, the J end lost 2 bases, and 14 bases lay between the germline ends. Sequencing started from total RNA isolated from unfractionated whole blood. MiXCR, applied by TCRdb to the 5' RACE reads, yields one record per CDR3 protein. The data hold about 140,000 distinct CDR3 sequences, with 3.5% to 5% observed a single time. This chain links TRBV19 with TRBJ1-2; unclear D gene. This sequence originates from a female donor in good health. CDR3 region: CATRVSGNYGYTF. The CDR3 bases are TGTGCCACAAGGGTCAGCGGCAACTATGGCTACACCTTC.